One sample yielded the 4 T cell receptor beta chains listed below, sequenced in a study of CD8+CD57+ T cells in acquired aplastic anemia. Genomic DNA constituted the template upon which TCR beta VDJ and CDR3 profiling was performed. TCRdb used MiXCR to reprocess the reads, holding one entry per CDR3 protein. Here the sample spans about 290,000 distinct CDR3 sequences, approximately 58% being singletons. Whoever was chosen for sequencing had shown CD8+CD57+ cell expansion by flow cytometry. What was sequenced was sorted CD4+, CD8+, or CD8+CD57+ T cells (not recorded which) from PBMCs. All receptors come from a human donor with aplastic anemia.

This clonotype was seen repeatedly, ten times or more. The J gene is TRBJ1-3, the V gene TRBV12-5; perhaps TRBD1 as D (5 bases). The V end was cut by 0 bases, the J end by 4 bases, with 13 bases between. Germline CDR1 LGHNT, CDR2 FRNRAP. The CDR3 sequence is 16 residues long. CDR3 region: CASGLVGAGTGNTIYF. CDR3 sequence (DNA): TGTGCTAGTGGTTTGGTAGGAGCGGGGACGGGAAACACCATATATTTT.

The sample holds many counts of this clonotype. In DNA, the CDR3 is TGTGCCAGCAAGGCGACAGGTTCGGGGGCCCAGTACTTC. It specifies CASKATGSGAQYF. The chain couples TRBV2 to TRBJ2-5, with D perhaps being TRBD1 or TRBD2 (6 bases each). This CDR3 comprises 13 residues. V was pared by 7 bases and J by 9 bases, with 18 bases between. Looked up from germline, CDR1 is SNHLY and CDR2 is FYNNEI.

This clonotype has a count of ten or more. The genes are TRBV10-3 and TRBJ2-1, with 7 bases fitting TRBD2. Trimming cost V 6 bases and J 8 bases; bases outside gene matches: 7. The CDR3 totals 13 residues. Germline V gene data show CDR1 as ENHRY and CDR2 as SYGVKD. As DNA, the CDR3 is TGTGCCATCAGGTTTAGCGGGTTGGATGAGCAGTTCTTC. Translated: CAIRFSGLDEQFF.

The gene calls are TRBV19 and TRBJ1-5, with D unresolved. The CDR3 covers 13 residues. V was clipped by 5 bases and J by 11 bases, with 16 bases between them. CDR1 LNHDA and CDR2 SQIVND come from the germline V gene (reference sequence). CDR3 sequence reads: CASSGVRLETQHF. In DNA form, the CDR3 reads TGTGCCAGTAGTGGTGTCAGGCTAGAGACCCAGCATTTT.